This TCR beta chain was identified during a study of T cells in Graves' hyperthyroidism and ophthalmopathy. With regard to this clonotype: This is likely a read error, given that the CDR3 carries no conserved phenylalanine or tryptophan at its end.

This sample holds PBMCs from 8 to 10 ml fresh peripheral blood. Researchers amplified the TCR beta CDR3 regions from RNA transcripts. During a first-round RT-PCR of the TCR CDR3, the HTBI primer set was used. MiXCR, applied by TCRdb to the multiplex PCR reads, yields one record per CDR3 protein. Seen here are about 610,000 distinct CDR3 sequences, under 15% observed once, and the top ten hold around 4.1%. Germline V gene sequence: CDR1 MNHEY, CDR2 SVGAGI. The germline V and J ends were trimmed by 6 bases and 1 base, with 9 bases remaining between them. The CDR3 has 13 residues. Sequences were obtained from blood. This receptor was obtained from a woman in her thirties or forties with Graves' ophthalmopathy. V usage is TRBV6-5 and J usage is TRBJ1-1; tentative D call: TRBD1 (6 bases). The CDR3 protein is CASSRTENTEAFS. As DNA, the CDR3 is TGTGCCAGCAGCAGGACAGAGAACACTGAAGCTTTCTCT.